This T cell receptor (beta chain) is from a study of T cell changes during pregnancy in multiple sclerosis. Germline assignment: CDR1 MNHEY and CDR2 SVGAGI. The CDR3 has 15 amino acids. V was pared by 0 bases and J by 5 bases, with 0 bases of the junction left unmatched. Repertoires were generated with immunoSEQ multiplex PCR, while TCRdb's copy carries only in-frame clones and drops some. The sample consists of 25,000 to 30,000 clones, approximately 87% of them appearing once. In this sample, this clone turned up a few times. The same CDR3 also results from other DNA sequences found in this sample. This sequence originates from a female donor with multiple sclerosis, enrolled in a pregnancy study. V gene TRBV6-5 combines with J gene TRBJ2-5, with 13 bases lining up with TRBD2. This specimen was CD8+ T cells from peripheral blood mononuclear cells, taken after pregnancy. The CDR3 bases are TGTGCCAGCAGTTACTCGACTAGCGGGGGGGAGACCCAGTACTTC. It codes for CASSYSTSGGETQYF.